The clone carrying this T cell receptor (beta chain) was seen just once. Its antigen is as yet unknown. The sample originates from a study of cytomegalovirus exposure and HLA in healthy donors. Study-level points and caveats: Presence/absence analyses took donor sequencing depth as roughly uniform. Reports indicated that the classifier achieved high specificity and sensitivity in diagnosing cytomegalovirus status. Overall, approximately 150 TCR beta chains were annotated as cytomegalovirus-associated. As a later analysis revealed, the rate of TCR association differed by HLA locus, with DRB1 most and HLA-C fewest.

The study ran its PCR with 60 Vbeta and 13 Jbeta primers. Method: immunoSEQ multiplex PCR; TCRdb's copy keeps in-frame clones and lacks some. The sample has 130,000 to 150,000 clones; roughly 82% are singletons. From germline, CDR1 is SGHTA and CDR2 FQGNSA. V gave up 2 bases and J gave up 5 bases, with 4 bases separating them. This CDR3 spans 12 amino acids. The sequence came from a male donor in good health and CMV-seronegative. Sequencing input: PBMCs. The chain is built from TRBV7-2 and TRBJ1-5; D not certain. CDR3 residues: CASSLRDQPQHF. For the CDR3, the DNA is TGTGCCAGCAGCTTACGGGATCAGCCCCAGCATTTT.